This TCR beta chain stems from a study of cytomegalovirus exposure and HLA in healthy donors. Study-level findings and limits: Some TCR beta chains (over 150 of them) were listed as cytomegalovirus-associated. Most sequenced TCRs were rare (though some public TCRs occurred in many donors).

A remark on this clone: Its cognate antigen is unknown.

This CDR3 has 16 amino acids. The V and J ends lost 4 bases and 0 bases respectively, with 13 bases between them. Germline assignment: CDR1 WNHNN and CDR2 SYGVQD (reference sequence). With 60 Vbeta and 13 Jbeta primers, the PCR was carried out. The assay was immunoSEQ multiplex PCR, and TCRdb's table has in-frame clones only and misses some. The data hold 130,000 to 150,000 clones, with roughly 80% observed a single time. This chain connects TRBV10-1 to TRBJ2-1; D perhaps matches TRBD2 (5 bases). This receptor was taken from a male donor in good health and CMV-seronegative. The sequenced sample consisted of PBMCs. CDR3 loop: CASSGTSTSSYNEQFF. The CDR3 DNA sequence: TGCGCCAGCAGTGGGACTTCGACCAGCTCCTACAATGAGCAGTTCTTC.